This TCR beta chain originates from a study of blood T cell repertoires in COVID-19. Looking at the study overall: Sites in the United States, Italy and Spain provided acute and convalescent COVID-19 samples. T cells, B-cell-depleted T cells, or PBMCs provided the cDNA or gDNA that served as material.

As processed by the authors: Quantification of nucleated cells was approximated via reference gene primer amplification. Sequencing was performed with immunoSEQ multiplex PCR; in TCRdb, only in-frame clones are kept and a portion is missing. Clone size and the V and J calls come from that table; the DNA yielded D and trimming. This table holds about 210,000 clones, 87% found once. Germline-derived CDR1 and CDR2 are SEHNR and FQNEAQ (reference sequence). V was clipped by 10 bases and J by 1 base, with 11 bases between them. The CDR3 has 13 residues. The origin of this receptor is a man in his 60s who had recovered from COVID-19. The chain employs TRBV7-9 and TRBJ1-5; D gene unclear. Sequenced material: peripheral blood. This CDR3 is CATSGQSNQPQHF. In DNA form, the CDR3 reads TGTGCCACCAGTGGGCAGAGCAATCAGCCCCAGCATTTT.